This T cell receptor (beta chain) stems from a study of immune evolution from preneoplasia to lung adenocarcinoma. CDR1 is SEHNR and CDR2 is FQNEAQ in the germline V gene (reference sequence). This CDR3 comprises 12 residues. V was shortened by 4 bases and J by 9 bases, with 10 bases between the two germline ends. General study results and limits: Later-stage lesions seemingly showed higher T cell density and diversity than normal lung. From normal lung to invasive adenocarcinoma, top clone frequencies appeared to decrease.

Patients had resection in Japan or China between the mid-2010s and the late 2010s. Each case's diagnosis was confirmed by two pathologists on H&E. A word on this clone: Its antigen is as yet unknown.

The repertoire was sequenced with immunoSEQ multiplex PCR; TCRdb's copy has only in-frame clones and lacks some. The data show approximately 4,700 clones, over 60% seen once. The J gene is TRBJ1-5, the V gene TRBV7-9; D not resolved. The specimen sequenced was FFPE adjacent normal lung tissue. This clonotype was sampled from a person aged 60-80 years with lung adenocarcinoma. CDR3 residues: CASSSPGWPQHF. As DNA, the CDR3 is TGTGCCAGCAGCTCCCCAGGATGGCCCCAGCATTTT.